A single sample is the source of the 5 T cell receptor beta chains below, sequenced in a study of cytomegalovirus exposure and HLA in healthy donors. It was with 60 Vbeta and 13 Jbeta primers that the PCR ran. The method was immunoSEQ multiplex PCR; TCRdb's version includes in-frame clones alone and lacks a portion of them. The repertoire holds hundreds of thousands of clones, with 65% to 85% as singletons. Sequencing was carried out using PBMCs. Source of these receptors: a man aged 25-40 years in good health and CMV-seronegative.

The rearrangement uses TRBV29-1 and TRBJ1-1; 8 positions match TRBD1. The germline V gene has CDR1 SQVTM and CDR2 ANQGSEA. The CDR3 covers 12 residues. The trim removed 8 bases at V and 2 bases at J, leaving 4 bases unmatched. The CDR3 protein is CSSGTGNTEAFF. The CDR3, as DNA: TGCAGCTCGGGGACAGGCAACACTGAAGCTTTCTTT.

The rearrangement uses TRBV18 and TRBJ2-3; D not resolved. CDR1 and CDR2 (germline): KGHSH, LQKENI. There are 15 residues in the CDR3. V was trimmed by 3 bases and J by 1 base, leaving 11 bases between them. The CDR3 nucleotides are TGTGCCAGCTCACCGACAATAACGGGCACAGATACGCAGTATTTT. Translated: CASSPTITGTDTQYF.

This chain uses TRBV11-3 with TRBJ2-5; a possible D gene is TRBD2 (6 bases). In germline, CDR1 is SGHNT, CDR2 YENEEA. The CDR3 spans 14 residues. Deletions cut 5 bases from V and 5 bases from J, with 15 bases between. The CDR3 here is CASSLVGGGETQYF. CDR3 DNA sequence: TGTGCCAGCAGCCTGGTTGGGGGAGGTGAGACCCAGTACTTC.

CDR3 region: CASSLRDSNQPQHF. The CDR3 nucleotides read TGTGCCAGCAGCTTACGGGATAGCAATCAGCCCCAGCATTTT. The chain links TRBV7-2 to TRBJ1-5; D ambiguous. The germline gives CDR1 SGHTA, CDR2 FQGNSA. Trimming took off 2 bases at V and 0 bases at J, with 5 bases between the two ends. CDR3 length: 14 residues.

This chain connects TRBV5-5 to TRBJ2-1; the match to TRBD1 covers 7 bases. Trimming at V came to 0 bases and at J to 0 bases, leaving 6 bases not matched to a gene. Germline loops: CDR1 SGHKS, CDR2 YYEKEE (reference sequence). This CDR3 has 17 amino acids. CDR3 bases: TGTGCCAGCAGCTTGGGGGGGACAGTAAACTCCTACAATGAGCAGTTCTTC. Translation gives CASSLGGTVNSYNEQFF. The full variable domain, in which reference TRBV5-5 and TRBJ2-1 provide the parts outside the CDR3, is DAGVTQSPTHLIKTRGQQVTLRCSPISGHKSVSWYQQVLGQGPQFIFQYYEKEERGRGNFPDRFSARQFPNYSSELNVNALLLGDSALYLCASSLGGTVNSYNEQFFGPGTRLTVL.